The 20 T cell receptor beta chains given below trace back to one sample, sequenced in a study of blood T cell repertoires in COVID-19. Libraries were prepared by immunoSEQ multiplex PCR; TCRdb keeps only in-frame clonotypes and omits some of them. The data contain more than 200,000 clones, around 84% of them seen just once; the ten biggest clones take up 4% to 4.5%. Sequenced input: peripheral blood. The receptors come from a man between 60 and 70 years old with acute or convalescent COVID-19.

The CDR3 here is CASSLAGLYTGELFF. The DNA of the CDR3 is TGTGCCAGCAGCTTAGCGGGACTATACACCGGGGAGCTGTTTTTT. The V and J genes are TRBV7-2 and TRBJ2-2; 7 nucleotides align to TRBD2. V lost 0 bases, J lost 3 bases, and 1 base stayed unmatched. Germline V CDR1 and CDR2: SGHTA, FQGNSA. CDR3 length equals 15 residues.

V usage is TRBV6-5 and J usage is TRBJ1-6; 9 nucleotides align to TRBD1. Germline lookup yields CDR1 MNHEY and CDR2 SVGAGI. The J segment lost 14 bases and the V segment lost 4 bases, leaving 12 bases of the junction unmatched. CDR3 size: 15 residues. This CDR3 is CASSFSTGQGGTLHF. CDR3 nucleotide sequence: TGTGCCAGCAGTTTTTCCACGGGACAGGGAGGGACCCTCCACTTT.

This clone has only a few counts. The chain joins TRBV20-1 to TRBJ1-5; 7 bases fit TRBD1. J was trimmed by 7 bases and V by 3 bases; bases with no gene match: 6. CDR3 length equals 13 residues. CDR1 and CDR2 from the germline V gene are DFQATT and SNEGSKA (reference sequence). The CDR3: CSASRQGGQPQHF. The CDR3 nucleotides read TGCAGTGCTAGTCGACAGGGTGGCCAGCCCCAGCATTTT.

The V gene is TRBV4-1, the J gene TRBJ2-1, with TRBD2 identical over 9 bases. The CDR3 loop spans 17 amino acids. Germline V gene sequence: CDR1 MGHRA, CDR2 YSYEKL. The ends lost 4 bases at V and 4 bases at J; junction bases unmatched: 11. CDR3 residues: CASSPRASGEGYNEQFF. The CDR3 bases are TGCGCCAGCAGCCCCCGGGCTAGCGGGGAAGGTTACAATGAGCAGTTCTTC.

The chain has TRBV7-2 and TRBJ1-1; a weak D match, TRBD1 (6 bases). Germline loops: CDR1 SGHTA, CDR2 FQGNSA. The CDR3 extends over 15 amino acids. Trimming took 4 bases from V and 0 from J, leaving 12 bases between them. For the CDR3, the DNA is TGTGCCAGCAGCTGGGGAACAGGGATGAACACTGAAGCTTTCTTT. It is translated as CASSWGTGMNTEAFF.

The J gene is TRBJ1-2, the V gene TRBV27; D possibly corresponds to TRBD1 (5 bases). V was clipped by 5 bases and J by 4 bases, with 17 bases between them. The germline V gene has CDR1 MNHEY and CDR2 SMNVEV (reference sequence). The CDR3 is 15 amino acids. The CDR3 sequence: CASSTNGQGIYGYTF. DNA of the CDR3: TGTGCCAGCAGTACAAACGGACAAGGGATCTATGGCTACACCTTC.

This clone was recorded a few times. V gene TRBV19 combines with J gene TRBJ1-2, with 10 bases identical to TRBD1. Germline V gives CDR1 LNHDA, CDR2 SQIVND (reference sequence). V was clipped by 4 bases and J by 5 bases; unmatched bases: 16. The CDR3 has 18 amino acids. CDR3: CASSTSGTGALSGYGYTF. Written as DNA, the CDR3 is TGTGCCAGTAGTACATCCGGGACAGGGGCCCTATCGGGATATGGCTACACCTTC. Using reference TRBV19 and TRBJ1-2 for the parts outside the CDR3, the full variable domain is DGGITQSPKYLFRKEGQNVTLSCEQNLNHDAMYWYRQDPGQGLRLIYYSQIVNDFQKGDIAEGYSVSREKKESFPLTVTSAQKNPTAFYLCASSTSGTGALSGYGYTFGSGTRLTVV.

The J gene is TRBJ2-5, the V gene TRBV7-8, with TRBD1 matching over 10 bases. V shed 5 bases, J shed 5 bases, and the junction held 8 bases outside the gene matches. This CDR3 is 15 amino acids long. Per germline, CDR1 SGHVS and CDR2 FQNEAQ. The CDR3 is CASSTRDRGLETQYF. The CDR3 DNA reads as TGTGCCAGCAGCACCCGGGACAGGGGCCTCGAGACCCAGTACTTC. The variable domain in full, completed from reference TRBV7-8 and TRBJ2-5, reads GAGVSQSPRYKVAKRGQDVALRCDPISGHVSLFWYQQALGQGPEFLTYFQNEAQLDKSGLPSDRFFAERPEGSVSTLKIQRTQQEDSAVYLCASSTRDRGLETQYFGPGTRLLVL.

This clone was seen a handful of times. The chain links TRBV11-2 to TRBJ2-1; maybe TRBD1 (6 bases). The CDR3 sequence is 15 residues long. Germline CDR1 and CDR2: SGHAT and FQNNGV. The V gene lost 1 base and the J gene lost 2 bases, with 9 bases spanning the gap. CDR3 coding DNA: TGTGCCAGCAGCTTAGTGTCAGGGGCCTACAATGAGCAGTTCTTC. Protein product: CASSLVSGAYNEQFF.

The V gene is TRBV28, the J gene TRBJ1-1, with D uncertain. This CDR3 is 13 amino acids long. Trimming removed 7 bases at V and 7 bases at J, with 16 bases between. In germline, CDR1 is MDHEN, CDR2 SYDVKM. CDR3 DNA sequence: TGTGCCAGCACCATCTACGGGTCCTATGAAGCTTTCTTT. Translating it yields CASTIYGSYEAFF. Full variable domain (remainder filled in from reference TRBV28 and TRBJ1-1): DVKVTQSSRYLVKRTGEKVFLECVQDMDHENMFWYRQDPGLGLRLIYFSYDVKMKEKGDIPEGYSVSREKKERFSLILESASTNQTSMYLCASTIYGSYEAFFGQGTRLTVV.

CDR3: CASGLKAHGTLNQPQHF. In DNA, the CDR3 is TGTGCTAGTGGTTTGAAGGCCCACGGGACTCTCAATCAGCCCCAGCATTTT. The chain links TRBV12-5 to TRBJ1-5; perhaps TRBD1 as D (5 bases). The CDR3 runs to 17 residues. CDR1 is LGHNT and CDR2 is FRNRAP in the germline V gene. V was trimmed by 2 bases and J by 3 bases, leaving 17 bases between them.

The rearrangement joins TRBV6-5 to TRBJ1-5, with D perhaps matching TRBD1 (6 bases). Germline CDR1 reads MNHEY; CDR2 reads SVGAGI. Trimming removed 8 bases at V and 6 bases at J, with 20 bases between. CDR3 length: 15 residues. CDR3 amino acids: CASVLMWGGGQPQHF. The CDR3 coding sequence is TGTGCCAGCGTGCTTATGTGGGGGGGCGGTCAGCCCCAGCATTTT.

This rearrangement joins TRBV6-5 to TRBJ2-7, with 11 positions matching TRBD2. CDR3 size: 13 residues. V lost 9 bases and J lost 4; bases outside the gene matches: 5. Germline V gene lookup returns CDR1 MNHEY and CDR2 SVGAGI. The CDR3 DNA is TGTGCCAGTGCGACTAGCGGGGCTTACGAGCAGTACTTC. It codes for CASATSGAYEQYF.

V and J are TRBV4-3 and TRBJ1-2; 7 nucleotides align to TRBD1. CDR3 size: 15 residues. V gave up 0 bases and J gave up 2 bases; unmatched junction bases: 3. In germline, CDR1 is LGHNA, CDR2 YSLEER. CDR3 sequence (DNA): TGCGCCAGCAGCCAAGAAAGGGGGCAGAACTATGGCTACACCTTC. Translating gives CASSQERGQNYGYTF.

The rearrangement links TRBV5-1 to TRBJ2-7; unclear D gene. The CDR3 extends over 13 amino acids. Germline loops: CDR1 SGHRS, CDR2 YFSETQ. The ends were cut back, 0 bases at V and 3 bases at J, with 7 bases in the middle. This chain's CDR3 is CASSLGVFYEQYF. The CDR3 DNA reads TGCGCCAGCAGCTTGGGAGTATTCTACGAGCAGTACTTC.

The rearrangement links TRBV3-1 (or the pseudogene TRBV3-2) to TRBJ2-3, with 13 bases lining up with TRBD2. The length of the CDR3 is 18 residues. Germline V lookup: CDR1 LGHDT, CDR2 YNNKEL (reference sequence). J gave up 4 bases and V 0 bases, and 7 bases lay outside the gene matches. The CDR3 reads CASSQELAGGTVADTQYF. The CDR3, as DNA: TGTGCCAGCAGCCAAGAACTAGCGGGGGGGACAGTCGCAGATACGCAGTATTTT.

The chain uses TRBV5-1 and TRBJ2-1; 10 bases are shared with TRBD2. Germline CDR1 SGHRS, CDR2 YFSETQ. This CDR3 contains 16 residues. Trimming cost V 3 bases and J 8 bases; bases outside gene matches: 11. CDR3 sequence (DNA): TGCGCCAGCAGCTCCCAAAGCGGGGGGGTAGTCTATGAGCAGTTCTTC. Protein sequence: CASSSQSGGVVYEQFF.

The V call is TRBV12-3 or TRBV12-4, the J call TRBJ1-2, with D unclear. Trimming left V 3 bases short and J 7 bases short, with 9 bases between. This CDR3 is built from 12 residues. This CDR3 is CASSFTGSGYTF. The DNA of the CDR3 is TGTGCCAGCAGTTTTACGGGATCTGGCTACACCTTC.

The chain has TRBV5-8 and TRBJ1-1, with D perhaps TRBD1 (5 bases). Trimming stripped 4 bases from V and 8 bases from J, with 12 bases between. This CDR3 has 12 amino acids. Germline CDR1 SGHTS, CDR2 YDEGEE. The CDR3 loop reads CASSGRVSEAFF. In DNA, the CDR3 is TGTGCCAGCAGCGGCAGGGTTTCGGAAGCTTTCTTT.

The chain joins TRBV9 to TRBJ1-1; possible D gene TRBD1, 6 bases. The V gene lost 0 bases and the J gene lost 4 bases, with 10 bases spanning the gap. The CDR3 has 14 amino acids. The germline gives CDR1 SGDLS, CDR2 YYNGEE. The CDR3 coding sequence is TGTGCCAGCAGCGTAGCACAGGGTTCCACTGAAGCTTTCTTT. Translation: CASSVAQGSTEAFF.